This T cell receptor (beta chain) was sequenced during a study of technical replicates of blood from a handful of donors (dated by TCRdb to 2016 to 2017). Points on this clone: Its target antigen remains unknown. No quality values exist for individual bases; no much larger clone is one base distant.

Libraries were prepared through the immunoSEQ multiplex PCR assay. Sourced from immuneACCESS, this table was stored by TCRdb with only in-frame sequences that have V and J called. A share of the clones is absent; for the studies checked, an unresolved V gene accounts for under half, and the remainder has no known explanation. The sample data list 75,000 to 80,000 clones, and roughly 94% of these were observed just once. The ten largest account for under 0.5% of the sample. From a lookup of the germline V gene, CDR1 and CDR2 are SGDLS and YYNGEE. The V end loses 4 bases and the J end loses 3 bases, and a stretch of 17 bases separates them. Its CDR3 holds 16 amino acids, cysteine through phenylalanine. Only the CDR3 DNA stays, 48 bases, in frame from base 1.

The chain is made from TRBV9 and TRBJ2-1; the D gene cannot be named for sure. The source of this sequence is a human donor in good health. Sequenced sample: T cells isolated from PBMCs. The DNA sequence follows: TGTGCCAGCAGCCTCCCCCCGGAGACGAGCTACAATGAGCAGTTCTTC. Its translation is CASSLPPETSYNEQFF.